This T cell receptor beta chain was retrieved from a study of T cells after yellow fever vaccination. The CDR3 loop spans 14 amino acids. V was cut by 8 bases and J by 7 bases, with 18 bases left in between. This clonotype was picked up a small number of times. A single record per CDR3 protein comes from TCRdb applying MiXCR to the 5' RACE reads. The table has hundreds of thousands of distinct CDR3 sequences, approximately 3.8% seen once; the top ten hold around 20%. The clonotype originates from a man in his late teens or twenties who received the YFV17D yellow fever vaccine. This chain joins TRBV12-3 or TRBV12-4 and TRBJ1-5, with a tentative D call TRBD1 (6 bases). This sample comprised PBMCs, obtained on the day of the yellow fever booster vaccination. CDR3 protein: CASSMGAGEQPQHF. CDR3 coding DNA: TGTGCCAGCTCCATGGGGGCAGGGGAACAGCCCCAGCATTTT.